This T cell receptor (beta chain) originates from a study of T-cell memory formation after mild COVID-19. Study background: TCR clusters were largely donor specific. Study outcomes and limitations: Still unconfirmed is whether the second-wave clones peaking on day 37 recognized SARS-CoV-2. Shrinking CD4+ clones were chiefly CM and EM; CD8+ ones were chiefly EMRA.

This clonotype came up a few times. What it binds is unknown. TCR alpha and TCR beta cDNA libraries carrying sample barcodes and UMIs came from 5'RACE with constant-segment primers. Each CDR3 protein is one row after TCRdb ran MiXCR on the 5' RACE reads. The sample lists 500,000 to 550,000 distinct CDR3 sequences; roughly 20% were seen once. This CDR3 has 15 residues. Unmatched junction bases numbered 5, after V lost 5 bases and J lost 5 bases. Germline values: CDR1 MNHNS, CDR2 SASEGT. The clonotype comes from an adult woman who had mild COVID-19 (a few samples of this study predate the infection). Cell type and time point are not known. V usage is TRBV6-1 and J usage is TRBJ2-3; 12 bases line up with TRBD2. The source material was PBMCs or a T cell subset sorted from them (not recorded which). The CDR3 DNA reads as TGTGCCAGCAGTAAGACTAGCGGGGGAGGAGATACGCAGTATTTT. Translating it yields CASSKTSGGGDTQYF.